This T cell receptor (beta chain) was recorded in a study of cytomegalovirus exposure and HLA in healthy donors. There are 16 residues in the CDR3. The V and J ends lost 1 base and 3 bases, in that order; junction bases with no gene match: 4. The germline gives CDR1 MGHRA, CDR2 YSYEKL. Only in-frame clones appear in the TCRdb table, and some are missing; sequencing was by immunoSEQ multiplex PCR. The repertoire holds over 120,000 clones, with around 89% as singletons. While the first cohort had 500 to 700 subjects, the donors belonged to the separate validation cohort of over a hundred subjects. The specimen sequenced was PBMCs. The chain uses TRBV4-1 and TRBJ2-1; the match to TRBD2 covers 9 bases. This receptor was identified in a woman aged 25 to 39 in good health and CMV-seropositive. CDR3: CASSQVPSGIYNEQFF. CDR3 sequence (DNA): TGCGCCAGCAGCCAAGTACCTAGCGGGATCTACAATGAGCAGTTCTTC.